The clone carrying this T cell receptor beta chain showed up just a few times. The record originates from a study of blood T cells in healthy people across ages. A second PCR, run for about 6 to 12 cycles, used a sample-barcoded 5' primer plus a J-beta primer mix. TCRdb independently ran MiXCR on the 5' RACE reads; one entry per CDR3 protein. The sample consists of about 640,000 distinct CDR3 sequences, approximately 30% of them appearing once. This CDR3 has 15 amino acids. Germline CDR1 reads DFQATT; CDR2 reads SNEGSKA (reference sequence). With 4 bases clipped from V and 5 bases from J, the junction kept 6 bases outside the gene matches.

This clonotype was obtained from a woman older than 75 in good health. The V call is TRBV20-1, the J call TRBJ2-5; 14 nucleotides line up with TRBD2. The sequencing input was blood. CDR3 region: CSATSTSGRDETQYF. CDR3 DNA sequence: TGCAGTGCTACCTCGACTAGCGGGAGGGATGAGACCCAGTACTTC.